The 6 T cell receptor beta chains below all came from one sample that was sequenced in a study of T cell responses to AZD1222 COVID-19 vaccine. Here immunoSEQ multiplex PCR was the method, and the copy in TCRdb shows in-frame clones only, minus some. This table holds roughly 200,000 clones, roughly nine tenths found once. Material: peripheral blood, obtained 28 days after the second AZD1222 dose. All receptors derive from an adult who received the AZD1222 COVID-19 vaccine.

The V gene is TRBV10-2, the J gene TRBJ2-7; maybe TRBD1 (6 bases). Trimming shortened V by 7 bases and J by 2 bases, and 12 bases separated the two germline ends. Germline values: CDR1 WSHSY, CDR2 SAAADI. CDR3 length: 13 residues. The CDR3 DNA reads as TGCGCCAGCATCTTCCCAGGGGCCTACGAGCAGTACTTC. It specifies CASIFPGAYEQYF.

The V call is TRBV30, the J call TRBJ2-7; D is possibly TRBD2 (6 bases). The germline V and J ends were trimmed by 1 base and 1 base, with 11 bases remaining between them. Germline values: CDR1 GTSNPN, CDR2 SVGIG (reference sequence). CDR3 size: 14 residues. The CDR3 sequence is CAWSEIAASYEQYF. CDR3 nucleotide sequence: TGTGCCTGGAGTGAAATAGCGGCATCCTACGAGCAGTACTTC.

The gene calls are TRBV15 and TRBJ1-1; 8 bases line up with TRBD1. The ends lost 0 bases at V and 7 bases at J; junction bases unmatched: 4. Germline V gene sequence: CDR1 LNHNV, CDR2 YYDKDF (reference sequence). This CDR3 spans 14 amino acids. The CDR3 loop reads CATSRDGGQVEAFF. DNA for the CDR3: TGTGCCACCAGCAGAGATGGGGGACAGGTTGAAGCTTTCTTT.

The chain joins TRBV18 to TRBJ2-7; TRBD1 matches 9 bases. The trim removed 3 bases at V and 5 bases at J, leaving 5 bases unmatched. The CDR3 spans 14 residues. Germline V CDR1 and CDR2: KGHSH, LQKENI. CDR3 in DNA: TGTGCCAGCTCACCCGGGACAGGGAGGCACGAGCAGTACTTC. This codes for CASSPGTGRHEQYF.

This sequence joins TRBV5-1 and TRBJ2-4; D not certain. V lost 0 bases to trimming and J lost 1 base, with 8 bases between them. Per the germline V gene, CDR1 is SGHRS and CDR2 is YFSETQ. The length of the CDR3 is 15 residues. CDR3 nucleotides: TGCGCCAGCAGCTTGGGAGGTGGGGCCAAAAACATTCAGTACTTC. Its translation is CASSLGGGAKNIQYF.

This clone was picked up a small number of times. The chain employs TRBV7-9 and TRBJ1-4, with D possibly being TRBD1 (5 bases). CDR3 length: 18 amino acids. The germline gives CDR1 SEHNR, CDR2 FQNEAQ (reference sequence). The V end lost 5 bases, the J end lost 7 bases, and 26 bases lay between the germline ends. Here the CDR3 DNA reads TGTGCCAGCAGCCTTGGGACCTACAGGAGAACAAGGAGTGAAAAACTGTTTTTT. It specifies CASSLGTYRRTRSEKLFF.